The clone carrying this TCR beta chain was seen ten or more times. Antigen specificity is unknown. V dropped 6 bases and J dropped 1; count of bases not matched to a gene: 4. The CDR3 sequence is 15 residues long. cDNA libraries for TCR alpha and TCR beta, carrying sample barcodes and UMIs, came from 5'RACE with constant-segment primers. TCRdb called the 5' RACE reads again in MiXCR, with one record for every CDR3 protein. The sample carries roughly 190,000 distinct CDR3 sequences, 18% recorded once. This record comes from a study of T-cell memory formation after mild COVID-19. Across the study: TCR clusters were mostly confined to one donor each.

Study-wide results and limits: What remained unconfirmed was the SARS-CoV-2 specificity of second-wave clones peaking on day 37. Pre-infection memory harbored some responding clones, suggesting cross-reactive memory joined.

This clonotype was obtained from an adult woman who had mild COVID-19 (a few samples of this study predate the infection). Cell type and time point are not known. This chain links TRBV12-3 or TRBV12-4 with TRBJ2-1; TRBD2 agrees at 9 bases. Sequenced input: PBMCs or a T cell subset sorted from them (not recorded which). The CDR3 DNA follows: TGTGCCAGCAGCCCGACTAGCGGTTCCTACAATGAGCAGTTCTTC. This sequence encodes CASSPTSGSYNEQFF.